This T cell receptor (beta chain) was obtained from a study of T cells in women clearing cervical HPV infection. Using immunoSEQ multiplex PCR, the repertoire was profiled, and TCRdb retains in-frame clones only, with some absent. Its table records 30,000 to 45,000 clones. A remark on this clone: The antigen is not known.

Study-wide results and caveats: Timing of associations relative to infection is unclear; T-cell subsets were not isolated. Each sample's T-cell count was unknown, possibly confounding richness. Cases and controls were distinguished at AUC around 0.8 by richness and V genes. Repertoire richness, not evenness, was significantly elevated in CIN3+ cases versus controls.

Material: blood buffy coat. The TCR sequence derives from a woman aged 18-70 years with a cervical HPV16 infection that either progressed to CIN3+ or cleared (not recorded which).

This CDR3 is CASSITTGPDQPQHF. The sequenced CDR3 bases are TGTGCCAGTAGTATTACGACAGGTCCTGATCAGCCC. This sequence joins TRBV19 and TRBJ1-5; D is possibly TRBD1 (6 bases). The read falls 3 residues short of the CDR3 end, and the missing part is taken from the germline J gene. Germline CDR1 reads LNHDA; CDR2 reads SQIVND (reference sequence). CDR3 size: 15 residues. Between the trimmed V and J ends, which lost 3 bases and 5 bases, there was a span of 14 bases.